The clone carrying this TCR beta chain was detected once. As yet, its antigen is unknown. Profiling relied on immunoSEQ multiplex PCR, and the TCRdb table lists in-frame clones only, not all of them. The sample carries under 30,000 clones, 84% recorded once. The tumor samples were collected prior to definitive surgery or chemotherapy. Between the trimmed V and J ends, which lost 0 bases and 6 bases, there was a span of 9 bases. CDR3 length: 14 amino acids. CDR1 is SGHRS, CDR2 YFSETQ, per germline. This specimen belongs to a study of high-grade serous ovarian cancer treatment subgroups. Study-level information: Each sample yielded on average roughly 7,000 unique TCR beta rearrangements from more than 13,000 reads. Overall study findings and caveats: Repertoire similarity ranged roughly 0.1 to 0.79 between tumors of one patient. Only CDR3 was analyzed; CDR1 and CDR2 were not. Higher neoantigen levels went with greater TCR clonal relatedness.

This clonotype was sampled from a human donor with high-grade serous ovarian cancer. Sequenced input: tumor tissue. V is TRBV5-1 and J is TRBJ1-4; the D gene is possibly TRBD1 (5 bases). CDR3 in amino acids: CASSLAARDEKLFF. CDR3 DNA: TGCGCCAGCAGCTTGGCTGCCAGGGATGAAAAACTGTTTTTT.